Shown below are 29 T cell receptor beta chains from a single sample sequenced in a study of post-analysis software for immune sequencing data. Whole-study results and caveats: When patients were compared with controls, five TRBV segments were more frequent, TRBV5-6, TRBV5-1 and TRBV20-1 among them.

These TCRs' antigens remain unknown. The TCR beta cDNA libraries contained unique molecular identifiers. A single record per CDR3 protein comes from TCRdb applying MiXCR to the PCR reads. The sample carries roughly 800,000 distinct CDR3 sequences, around 46% recorded once. Specimen: blood. The receptors here all came from a girl aged 10 to 17 with multiple sclerosis.

This clonotype was seen a handful of times. Here the CDR3 reads CASQRDRDYEQYF. The DNA of the CDR3 is TGTGCCAGCCAAAGGGACAGGGACTACGAGCAGTACTTC. V gene TRBV28 combines with J gene TRBJ2-5, with 9 positions matching TRBD1. The J call may be faulty, since TRBJ2-7 better matches the DNA end. CDR1 and CDR2 (germline): MDHEN, SYDVKM. The CDR3 runs to 13 residues.

This clonotype was observed a few times. This sequence joins TRBV5-1 and TRBJ2-7, with TRBD2 identical over 11 bases. Looked up from germline, CDR1 is SGHRS and CDR2 is YFSETQ. V trimming: 0 bases; J trimming: 5 bases; junction bases outside the gene matches: 7. The CDR3 consists of 16 residues. CDR3 sequence: CASSLVSSGRMDEQYF. The DNA of the CDR3 is TGCGCCAGCAGCTTGGTCTCTAGCGGGAGGATGGACGAGCAGTACTTC.

The chain recombines TRBV5-1 with TRBJ2-7; 10 nucleotides agree with TRBD2. With 1 base clipped from V and 2 bases from J, the junction kept 3 bases outside the gene matches. CDR1 and CDR2 from the germline V gene are SGHRS and YFSETQ. The CDR3 has 15 residues. The CDR3 region is CASSLISGRAYEQYF. CDR3 DNA: TGCGCCAGCAGCTTGATCAGCGGGAGGGCCTACGAGCAGTACTTC.

The genes are TRBV12-3 or TRBV12-4 and TRBJ2-4; the D gene could be TRBD1 or TRBD2 (5 bases each). The J call may be faulty, since TRBJ2-7 better matches the DNA end. The CDR3 extends over 14 amino acids. The CDR3 reads CASSRGVGPYEQYF. CDR3 DNA: TGTGCCAGCAGTAGAGGGGTGGGTCCCTACGAGCAGTACTTC.

At least ten counts were recorded for this clonotype. The chain links TRBV20-1 to TRBJ2-1; D gene unclear. This CDR3 is 16 amino acids long. Germline V gene data show CDR1 as DFQATT and CDR2 as SNEGSKA (reference sequence). Trimming removed 2 bases from V and 5 bases from J, with 19 bases in between. In DNA, the CDR3 is TGCAGTGCTAGATCCCTTTCCCCCGTTGTCGACAATGAGCAGTTCTTC. Translated: CSARSLSPVVDNEQFF.

The V gene is TRBV7-3, the J gene TRBJ2-3; 13 nucleotides match TRBD2. CDR1 SGHTA and CDR2 FQGTGA come from the germline V gene. Unmatched junction bases numbered 14, after V lost 1 base and J lost 4 bases. This CDR3 region has 20 residues. The CDR3 reads CASSLRGGLAGAPFADTQYF. CDR3 in DNA: TGTGCCAGCAGCTTAAGAGGAGGACTAGCGGGAGCACCCTTCGCAGATACGCAGTATTTT.

The genes are TRBV5-1 and TRBJ2-7; D remains unclear. This CDR3 has 15 amino acids. Trimming pared 4 bases from V and 7 bases from J, leaving 21 bases between. Germline V gene lookup returns CDR1 SGHRS and CDR2 YFSETQ. The CDR3 spells CASSQTSGSLGEQYF. CDR3 in DNA: TGCGCCAGCAGCCAAACATCCGGGTCCCTCGGAGAGCAGTACTTC.

The chain joins TRBV7-2 to TRBJ2-7, with 7 bases fitting TRBD1. Trimming at V came to 3 bases and at J to 3 bases, leaving 5 bases not matched to a gene. This CDR3 region has 14 residues. From germline, CDR1 is SGHTA and CDR2 FQGNSA. CDR3 nucleotide sequence: TGTGCCAGCAGCTTTGGGACAGCTGACTACGAGCAGTACTTC. Protein: CASSFGTADYEQYF.

As regards this clonotype: At one end the junction does not follow the germline gene, possibly because of a read error. The chain has TRBV6-2 or TRBV6-3 and TRBJ2-3, with D possibly TRBD1 on 6 matching bases. In germline, CDR1 is MNHEY, CDR2 SVGEGT. The CDR3 has 16 amino acids. CDR3 region: CVSSYSMAGVPDTQYF. The CDR3 region has the DNA TGTGTCAGCAGTTACTCGATGGCAGGGGTCCCAGATACGCAGTATTTT.

The chain has TRBV5-6 and TRBJ1-5; perhaps TRBD1 as D (6 bases). The CDR3 contains 16 residues. V dropped 3 bases and J dropped 4 bases, with 17 bases sitting between them. CDR1 is SGHDT, CDR2 YYEEEE, per germline. The CDR3 bases are TGTGCCAGCAGCTCGGCCCACAGGGCTTCAAATCAGCCCCAGCATTTT. Translation: CASSSAHRASNQPQHF.

The sample holds a few counts of this clonotype. This chain uses TRBV19 with TRBJ2-1; 9 nucleotides line up with TRBD2. CDR3 length: 15 residues. Per the germline V gene, CDR1 is LNHDA and CDR2 is SQIVND (reference sequence). V gave up 5 bases and J gave up 3 bases; unmatched junction bases: 5. The CDR3 bases are TGTGCCAGTAGTTTAGCGGGAGCAGGCTACAATGAGCAGTTCTTC. Its translation is CASSLAGAGYNEQFF.

This clonotype was observed a few times. This sequence joins TRBV18 and TRBJ2-5; the D gene is possibly TRBD1 (6 bases). The length of the CDR3 is 14 residues. V was cut by 3 bases and J by 11 bases, with 19 bases left in between. Germline loops: CDR1 KGHSH, CDR2 LQKENI. This CDR3 is CASSPSGHREEQYF. In nucleotides, the CDR3 is TGTGCCAGCTCACCCTCGGGACATCGAGAGGAGCAGTACTTC.

CDR3 sequence reads: CASSYPFRGQNEKLFF. CDR3 nucleotide sequence: TGTGCCAGCAGTTACCCATTCAGGGGGCAAAATGAAAAACTGTTTTTT. The rearrangement uses TRBV6-6 and TRBJ1-4; 8 positions agree with TRBD1. The J segment lost 5 bases and the V segment lost 2 bases, leaving 7 bases of the junction unmatched. This CDR3 spans 16 amino acids. Per germline, CDR1 MNHNY and CDR2 SVGAGI (reference sequence).

About this clonotype itself: Germline is not matched at one junction end, which may reflect a read error. This rearrangement joins TRBV20-1 to TRBJ2-7; D is possibly TRBD1 (6 bases). Germline assignment: CDR1 DFQATT and CDR2 SNEGSKA (reference sequence). The CDR3 has 13 residues. CDR3: CSAGYRDPYGQYF. In DNA form, the CDR3 reads TGCAGTGCTGGGTACAGGGATCCCTACGGGCAGTACTTC.

The chain recombines TRBV12-3 or TRBV12-4 with TRBJ2-4, with D hard to call. The CDR3 spans 17 residues. The V end was cut by 4 bases, the J end by 0 bases, with 16 bases between. The CDR3 loop is CASSWEREVVAKNIQYF. The CDR3 region has the DNA TGTGCCAGCAGTTGGGAAAGGGAAGTCGTAGCCAAAAACATTCAGTACTTC.

This clonotype was picked up a small number of times. This sequence joins TRBV30 and TRBJ1-2; D might be TRBD1 (6 bases). This CDR3 is 14 amino acids long. V gave up 5 bases and J gave up 5 bases, with 18 bases separating them. Germline assignment: CDR1 GTSNPN and CDR2 SVGIG (reference sequence). Written as DNA, the CDR3 is TGTGCCTGGCGTGATTCGGACAGCCCGTATGGCTACACCTTC. Protein product: CAWRDSDSPYGYTF.

The table lists this clonotype with a few counts. The V and J genes are TRBV7-2 and TRBJ2-6; a possible D gene is TRBD2 (6 bases). CDR3 length: 17 residues. Per the germline V gene, CDR1 is SGHTA and CDR2 is FQGNSA. With 7 bases removed from V and 0 bases from J, the gap between germline ends came to 16 bases. The CDR3, as DNA: TGTGCCAGCAAAAACGGGAGACACCTCTCTGGGGCCAACGTCCTGACTTTC. Translating it yields CASKNGRHLSGANVLTF.

V and J are TRBV3-1 and TRBJ2-1, with D perhaps TRBD2 (6 bases). Germline values: CDR1 LGHDT, CDR2 YNNKEL (reference sequence). V was pared by 0 bases and J by 1 base, with 10 bases between. The CDR3 is made up of 16 amino acids. DNA for the CDR3: TGTGCCAGCAGCCAAGACACGGGAGTATCCTACAATGAGCAGTTCTTC. This encodes CASSQDTGVSYNEQFF.

The chain is built from TRBV18 and TRBJ2-5; 9 nucleotides align to TRBD2. Trimming took 3 bases from V and 4 from J; bases not matched to a gene: 9. CDR1 KGHSH and CDR2 LQKENI come from the germline V gene. The CDR3 contains 16 residues. CDR3 bases: TGTGCCAGCTCACCGTTAGTGGCACTAGCGGGAGAGACCCAGTACTTC. This gives the protein CASSPLVALAGETQYF. The full variable domain, in which reference TRBV18 and TRBJ2-5 provide the parts outside the CDR3, is NAGVMQNPRHLVRRRGQEARLRCSPMKGHSHVYWYRQLPEEGLKFMVYLQKENIIDESGMPKERFSAEFPKEGPSILRIQQVVRGDSAAYFCASSPLVALAGETQYFGPGTRLLVL.

This clonotype has only a few counts. The chain is built from TRBV7-3 and TRBJ2-7, with 8 nucleotides matching TRBD1. The CDR3 spans 15 residues. The J segment lost 2 bases and the V segment lost 5 bases, leaving 8 bases of the junction unmatched. Per germline, CDR1 SGHTA and CDR2 FQGTGA. As DNA, the CDR3 is TGTGCCAGCAGCCCAACAGGGGGGATCGCCTACGAGCAGTACTTC. Its translation: CASSPTGGIAYEQYF. The full variable domain, in which reference TRBV7-3 and TRBJ2-7 provide the parts outside the CDR3, is GAGVSQTPSNKVTEKGKYVELRCDPISGHTALYWYRQSLGQGPEFLIYFQGTGAADDSGLPNDRFFAVRPEGSVSTLKIQRTERGDSAVYLCASSPTGGIAYEQYFGPGTRLTVT.

The chain uses TRBV9 and TRBJ2-1; 7 nucleotides agree with TRBD2. The V and J ends lost 4 bases and 5 bases, in that order; junction bases with no gene match: 9. CDR1 is SGDLS, CDR2 YYNGEE, per germline. The CDR3 has 15 residues. For the CDR3, the DNA is TGTGCCAGCAGCCCGACGACTAGCAGAAACAATGAGCAGTTCTTC. Translated, it gives CASSPTTSRNNEQFF.

This clonotype was recorded only once. The gene calls are TRBV9 and TRBJ2-3, with 7 bases lining up with TRBD2. CDR3 length equals 15 residues. From germline, CDR1 is SGDLS and CDR2 YYNGEE. Germline trimming cut 0 bases from V and 5 bases from J; bases unmatched to any gene: 6. The DNA for the CDR3 is TGTGCCAGCAGCGTAGACGCGGGGGAGATAGATACGCAGTATTTT. Translation gives CASSVDAGEIDTQYF. The full variable domain, completed using reference TRBV9 and TRBJ2-3, is DSGVTQTPKHLITATGQRVTLRCSPRSGDLSVYWYQQSLDQGLQFLIQYYNGEERAKGNILERFSAQQFPDLHSELNLSSLELGDSALYFCASSVDAGEIDTQYFGPGTRLTVL.

This clonotype has a handful of counts. The chain joins TRBV19 to TRBJ2-1; 9 bases line up with TRBD2. CDR1 is LNHDA, CDR2 SQIVND, per germline (reference sequence). The CDR3 sequence is 15 residues long. V lost 1 base to trimming and J lost 4 bases; unmatched junction nucleotides: 2. The DNA of the CDR3 is TGTGCCAGTAGTATAGGGACTAGCGTATACAATGAGCAGTTCTTC. Amino acids: CASSIGTSVYNEQFF.

In this sample, this clonotype turned up many times. The chain couples TRBV3-1 to TRBJ2-3; D gene ambiguous. Germline CDR1 and CDR2: LGHDT and YNNKEL (reference sequence). V lost 6 bases, J lost 4 bases, and 5 bases lay in between. The CDR3 totals 11 residues. This CDR3 is CASSQADTQYF. The CDR3 DNA sequence: TGTGCCAGCAGTCAGGCAGATACGCAGTATTTT.

The rearrangement uses TRBV6-1 and TRBJ2-7, with D maybe TRBD2 (6 bases). The V and J ends lost 7 bases and 0 bases respectively, with 10 bases between them. In germline, CDR1 is MNHNS, CDR2 SASEGT. CDR3 length: 13 residues. CDR3 region: CASMPGSSYEQYF. CDR3 coding DNA: TGTGCCAGCATGCCCGGGAGCTCCTACGAGCAGTACTTC.

The chain has TRBV12-3 or TRBV12-4 and TRBJ2-7, with TRBD2 identical over 7 bases. Losses at the gene ends were 3 bases for V and 0 bases for J; bases not matched to a gene: 14. CDR3 length equals 18 residues. CDR3 DNA: TGTGCCAGCAGTTTTCGGGAAGGTCGGTGGACTAGCTCCTACGAGCAGTACTTC. Its protein is CASSFREGRWTSSYEQYF.

This clonotype was counted a few times. The chain couples TRBV10-3 to TRBJ2-7, with 14 positions matching TRBD2. V lost 2 bases to trimming and J lost 6 bases; unmatched junction nucleotides: 3. This CDR3 contains 15 residues. Germline CDR1 and CDR2: ENHRY and SYGVKD. CDR3 bases: TGTGCCATCAGTGAGCCCGGGACTAGCGGGAGCGAGCAGTACTTC. Encoded protein: CAISEPGTSGSEQYF.

A word on this clonotype: A much larger clone is a single base away; this may be a read error. The chain is built from TRBV7-2 and TRBJ2-4; weak D call: TRBD2 (6 bases). Germline V gives CDR1 SGHTA, CDR2 FQGNSA. The CDR3 sequence is 15 residues long. The CDR3 DNA sequence: TGTGCCAGCAGCTTAGCGGGAGGAGCCAAAAACACTCAGTACTTC. It specifies CASSLAGGAKNTQYF.

This clonotype was picked up a small number of times. The V gene is TRBV12-3 or TRBV12-4, the J gene TRBJ1-5; D is possibly TRBD1 (5 bases). CDR3 length: 15 amino acids. V shed 6 bases and J shed 7 bases, with 19 bases lying between them. In nucleotides, the CDR3 is TGTGCCAGCAGCAAAGGGACTCCAGCGGGGCAGCCCCAGCATTTT. This translates into CASSKGTPAGQPQHF.